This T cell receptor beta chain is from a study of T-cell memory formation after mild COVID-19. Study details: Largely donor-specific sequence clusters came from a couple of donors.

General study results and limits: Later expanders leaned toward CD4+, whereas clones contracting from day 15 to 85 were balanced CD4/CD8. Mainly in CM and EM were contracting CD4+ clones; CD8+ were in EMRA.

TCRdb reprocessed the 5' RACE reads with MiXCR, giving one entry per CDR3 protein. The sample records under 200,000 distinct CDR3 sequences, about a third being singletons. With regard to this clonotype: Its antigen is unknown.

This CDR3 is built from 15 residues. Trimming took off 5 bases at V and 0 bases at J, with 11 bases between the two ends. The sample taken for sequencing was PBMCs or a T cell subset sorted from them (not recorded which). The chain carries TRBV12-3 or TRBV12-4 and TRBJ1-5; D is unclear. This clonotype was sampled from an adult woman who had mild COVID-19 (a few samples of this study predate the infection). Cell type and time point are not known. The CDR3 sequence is CASSPDGYSNQPQHF. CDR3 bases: TGTGCCAGCAGTCCTGACGGTTATAGCAATCAGCCCCAGCATTTT.